This T cell receptor beta chain was captured in a study of glioma-infiltrating T cells after dendritic cell vaccination. Study background: Samples are from glioblastoma patients in Phase I and II dendritic cell vaccine trials. General observations from the study: Few patients contributed both blood and tumor specimens.

Time point in this sample: after dendritic cell vaccination, including at tumor progression/relapse. Fresh-frozen tumor tissue and more than two years of survival data were available for all. PBMC sampling occurred before vaccination, two weeks after the third dose, and at progression. Trimming pared 6 bases from V and 8 bases from J, leaving 16 bases between. Germline V gene lookup returns CDR1 SQVTM and CDR2 ANQGSEA. The CDR3 loop spans 13 amino acids. A note on this clone: The antigen remains undetermined.

This table comes from immunoSEQ multiplex PCR, and its TCRdb copy is limited to in-frame clones, with some not included. This sample has some 10,000 clones; 81% occur once, and the top ten carry about 40%. The TCR comes from a human donor with glioblastoma. The chain recombines TRBV29-1 with TRBJ1-4, with D possibly being TRBD1 (5 bases). Sequenced here: blood, sampled after dendritic cell vaccination. CDR3 coding DNA: TGCAGCGTAGGGCCAAAGGGGCGGGAAAAACTGTTTTTT. Translating it yields CSVGPKGREKLFF.